This record looks at one T cell receptor beta chain sequence and its context. These data come from a study of T cells after somatic rescue of genetic block. V was clipped by 3 bases and J by 2 bases, with 8 bases between them. Germline CDR1 is MDHEN and CDR2 is SYDVKM. The CDR3 contains 15 residues. Assay: immunoSEQ multiplex PCR; the TCRdb copy retains only in-frame clones and omits some. Among roughly 58,000 clones listed, approximately 96% were seen once. The rearrangement links TRBV28 to TRBJ2-6, with D possibly called TRBD1 or TRBD2 (6 bases each). Sequenced: peripheral blood mononuclear cells (PBMCs). The TCR was taken from a child less than two years old. The CDR3 sequence: CASSLGGAGANVLTF. The CDR3 bases are TGTGCCAGCAGTTTGGGGGGCGCTGGGGCCAACGTCCTGACTTTC.